This T cell receptor beta chain was sequenced for a study of blood T cell repertoires in COVID-19. Overall study context: Spain, Italy and the United States supplied samples that represented acute and convalescent COVID-19.

The CDR3 is 13 residues long. Trimming removed 3 bases at V and 7 bases at J, with 10 bases between. Germline assignment: CDR1 MNHEY and CDR2 SVGAGI. Clones were sequenced by immunoSEQ multiplex PCR, and TCRdb holds only the in-frame ones, with some missing. Counted here are over 200,000 clones, 80% to 90% occurring once; the ten biggest clones make up approximately 5.4%. Sequencing input: peripheral blood. The chain has TRBV6-5 and TRBJ1-5; D remains unclear. The source is an elderly man with acute or convalescent COVID-19. The CDR3 protein is CASSYGFGQPQHF. The CDR3 DNA is TGTGCCAGCAGTTATGGGTTCGGGCAGCCCCAGCATTTT.